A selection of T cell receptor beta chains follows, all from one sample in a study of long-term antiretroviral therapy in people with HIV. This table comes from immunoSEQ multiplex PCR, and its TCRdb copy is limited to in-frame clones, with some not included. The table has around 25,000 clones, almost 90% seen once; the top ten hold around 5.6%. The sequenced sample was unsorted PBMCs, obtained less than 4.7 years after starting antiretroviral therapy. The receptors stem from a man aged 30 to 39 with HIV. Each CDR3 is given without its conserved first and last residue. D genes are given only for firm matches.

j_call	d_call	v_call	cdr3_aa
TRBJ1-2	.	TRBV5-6	ASSLWGGQRKNGYT
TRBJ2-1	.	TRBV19	ASSIDRSSYNEQF
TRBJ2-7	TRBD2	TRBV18	ASSGLAGGEGYEQY
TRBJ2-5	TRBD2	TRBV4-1	ASSQHYSSGGPQETQY
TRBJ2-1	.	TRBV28	ASSWGLVGNEQF
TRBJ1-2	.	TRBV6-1	ASSFEGGDNYGYT
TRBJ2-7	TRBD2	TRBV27	ASSLLAGEPYEQY
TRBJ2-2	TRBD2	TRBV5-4	ASSLTSATPAAGELF
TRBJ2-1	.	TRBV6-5	ASSHDTHNEQF
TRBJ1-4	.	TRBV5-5	ASSLVESNEKLF
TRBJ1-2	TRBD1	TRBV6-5	ASRQGAGYT
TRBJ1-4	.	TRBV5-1	ASSLAGGEKLF
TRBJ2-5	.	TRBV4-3	ASSQYSRPQETQY
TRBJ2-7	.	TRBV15	ATSRGGDSDEQY
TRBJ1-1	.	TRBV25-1	ASSPRGPQRNTEAF
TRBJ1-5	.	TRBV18	ASSPTYSNQPQH
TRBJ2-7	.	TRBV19	ASSIGGTYEQY
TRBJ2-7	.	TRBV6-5	ASSYSTGYEQY
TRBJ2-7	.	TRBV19	ASSRSHAREQY
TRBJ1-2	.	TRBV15	ATSPRDTFNYGYT
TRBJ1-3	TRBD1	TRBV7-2	ASSLIPDRGVGNTIY
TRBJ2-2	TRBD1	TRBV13	ASSHSGTANTGELF
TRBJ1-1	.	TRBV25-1	ASSEWSEAF
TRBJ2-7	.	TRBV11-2	ASSLVGSYEQY
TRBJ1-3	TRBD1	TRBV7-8	ASSTGGTSGNTIY
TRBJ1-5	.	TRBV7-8	ASSFSGPGQPQH
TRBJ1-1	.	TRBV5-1	ASSLGRGEAEAF
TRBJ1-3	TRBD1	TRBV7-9	ASSYSGQGYSGNTIY
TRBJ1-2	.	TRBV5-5	ASSLPYYGYT
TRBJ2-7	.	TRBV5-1	ASSLEQGGGTYEQY
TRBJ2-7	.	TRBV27	ASGSLGQGKHEQY
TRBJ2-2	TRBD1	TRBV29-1	SVVHGTGFAGELF
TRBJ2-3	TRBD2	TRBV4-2	ASSRGLAGGRSTDTQY
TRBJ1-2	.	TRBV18	ASSPRETVSGYGYT
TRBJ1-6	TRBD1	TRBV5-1	ASRVGTGDSPLH
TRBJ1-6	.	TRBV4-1	ASSQPTSGSPLH
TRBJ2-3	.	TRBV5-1	ASSLSYSVFDTQY
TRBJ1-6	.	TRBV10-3	AISGGDLNSPLH
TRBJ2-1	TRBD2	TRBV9	ASSPRTSPLINEQF
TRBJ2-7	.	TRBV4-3	ASSQVELVDEQY
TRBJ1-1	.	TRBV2	ASSEAGGPRAF
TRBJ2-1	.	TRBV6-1	ASIRPGEANEQF
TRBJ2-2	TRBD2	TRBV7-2	ASSTRDVSGGAPGELF
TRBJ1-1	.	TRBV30	AWIPSGWALNTEAF
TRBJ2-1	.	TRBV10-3	AISDPWASYNEQF
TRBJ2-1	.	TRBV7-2	ASSPPGSNEQF
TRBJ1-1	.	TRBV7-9	ASSTRGTEAF
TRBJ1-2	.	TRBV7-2	ASSPLGGYGYT
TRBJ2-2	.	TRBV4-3	ASSQEWGTGELF
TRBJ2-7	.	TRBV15	ATSDGFGVGYEQY
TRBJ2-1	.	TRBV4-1	ASRASDPSYNEQF
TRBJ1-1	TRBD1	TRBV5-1	ASNLGQARNTEAF
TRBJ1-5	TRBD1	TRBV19	ASSPGGGRDSNQPQH